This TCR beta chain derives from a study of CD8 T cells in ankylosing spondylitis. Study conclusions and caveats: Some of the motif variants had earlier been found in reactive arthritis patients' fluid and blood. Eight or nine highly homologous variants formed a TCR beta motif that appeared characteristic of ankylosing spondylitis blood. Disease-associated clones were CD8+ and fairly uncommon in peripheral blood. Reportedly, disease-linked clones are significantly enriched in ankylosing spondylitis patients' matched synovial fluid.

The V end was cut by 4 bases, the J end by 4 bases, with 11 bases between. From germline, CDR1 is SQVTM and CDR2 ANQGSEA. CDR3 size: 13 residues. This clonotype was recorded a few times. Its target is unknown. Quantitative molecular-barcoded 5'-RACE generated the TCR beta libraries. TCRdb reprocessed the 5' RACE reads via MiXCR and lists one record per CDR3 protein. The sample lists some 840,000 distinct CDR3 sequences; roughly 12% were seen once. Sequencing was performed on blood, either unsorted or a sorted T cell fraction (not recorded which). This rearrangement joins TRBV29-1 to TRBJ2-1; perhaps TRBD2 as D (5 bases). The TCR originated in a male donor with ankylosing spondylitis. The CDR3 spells CSVGRATYNEQFF. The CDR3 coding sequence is TGCAGCGTTGGGCGGGCCACATACAATGAGCAGTTCTTC.